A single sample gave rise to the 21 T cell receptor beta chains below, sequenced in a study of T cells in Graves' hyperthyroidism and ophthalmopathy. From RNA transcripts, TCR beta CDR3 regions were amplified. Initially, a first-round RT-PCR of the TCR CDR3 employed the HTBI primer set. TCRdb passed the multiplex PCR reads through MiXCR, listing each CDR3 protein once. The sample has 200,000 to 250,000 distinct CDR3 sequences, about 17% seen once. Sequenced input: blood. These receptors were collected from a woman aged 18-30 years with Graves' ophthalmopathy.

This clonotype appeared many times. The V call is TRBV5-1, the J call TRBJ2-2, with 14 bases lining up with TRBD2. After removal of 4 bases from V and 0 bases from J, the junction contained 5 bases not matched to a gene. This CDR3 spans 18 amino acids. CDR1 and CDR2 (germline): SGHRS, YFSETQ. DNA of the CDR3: TGCGCCAGCAGCGTGGGACTAGCGGGGGCCACGAACACCGGGGAGCTGTTTTTT. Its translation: CASSVGLAGATNTGELFF.

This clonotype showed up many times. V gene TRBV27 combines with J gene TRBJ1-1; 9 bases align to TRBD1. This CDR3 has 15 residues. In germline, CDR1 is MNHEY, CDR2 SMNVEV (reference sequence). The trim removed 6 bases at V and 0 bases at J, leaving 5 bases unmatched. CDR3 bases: TGTGCCAGCAGCCCCGGGACAGGGATGAACACTGAAGCTTTCTTT. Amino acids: CASSPGTGMNTEAFF.

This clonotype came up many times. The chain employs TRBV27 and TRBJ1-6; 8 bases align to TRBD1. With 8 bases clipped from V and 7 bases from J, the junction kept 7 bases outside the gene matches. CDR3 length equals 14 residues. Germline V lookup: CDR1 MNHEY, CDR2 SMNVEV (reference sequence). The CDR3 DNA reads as TGTGCCAGCCCCCCTCGGGACAGGAATTCACCCCTCCACTTT. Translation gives CASPPRDRNSPLHF.

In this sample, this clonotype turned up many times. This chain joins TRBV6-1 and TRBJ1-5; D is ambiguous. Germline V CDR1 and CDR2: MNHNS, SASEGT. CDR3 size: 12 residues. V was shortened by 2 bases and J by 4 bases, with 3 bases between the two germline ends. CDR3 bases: TGTGCCAGCAGTGAACGAAATCAGCCCCAGCATTTT. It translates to CASSERNQPQHF.

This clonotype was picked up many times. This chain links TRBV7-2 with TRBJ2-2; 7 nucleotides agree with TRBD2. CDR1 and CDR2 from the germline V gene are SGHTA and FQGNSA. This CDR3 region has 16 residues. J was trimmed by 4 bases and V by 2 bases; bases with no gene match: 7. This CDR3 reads CASSLWGGGGTGELFF. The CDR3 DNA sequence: TGTGCCAGCAGCTTATGGGGGGGGGGGGGCACCGGGGAGCTGTTTTTT.

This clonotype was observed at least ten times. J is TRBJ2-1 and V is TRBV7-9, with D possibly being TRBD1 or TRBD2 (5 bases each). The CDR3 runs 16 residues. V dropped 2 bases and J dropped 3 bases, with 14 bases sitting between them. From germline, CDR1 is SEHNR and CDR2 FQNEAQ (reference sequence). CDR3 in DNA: TGTGCCAGCAGCTTACCGGGGCCGGCGGGCTACAATGAGCAGTTCTTC. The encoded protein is CASSLPGPAGYNEQFF. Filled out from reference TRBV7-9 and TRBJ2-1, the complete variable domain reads DTGVSQNPRHKITKRGQNVTFRCDPISEHNRLYWYRQTLGQGPEFLTYFQNEAQLEKSRLLSDRFSAERPKGSFSTLEIQRTEQGDSAMYLCASSLPGPAGYNEQFFGPGTRLTVL.

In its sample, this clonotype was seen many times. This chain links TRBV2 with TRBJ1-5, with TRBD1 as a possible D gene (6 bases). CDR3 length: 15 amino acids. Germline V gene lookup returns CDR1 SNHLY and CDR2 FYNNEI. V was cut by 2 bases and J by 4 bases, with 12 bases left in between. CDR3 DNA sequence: TGTGCCAGCAGTGAAAACAGGGCCCATAATCAGCCCCAGCATTTT. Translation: CASSENRAHNQPQHF.

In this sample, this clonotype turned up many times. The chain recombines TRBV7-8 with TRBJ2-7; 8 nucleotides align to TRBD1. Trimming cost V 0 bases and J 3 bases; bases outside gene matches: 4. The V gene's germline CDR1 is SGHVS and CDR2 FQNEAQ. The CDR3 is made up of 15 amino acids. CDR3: CASSLAGTGLYEQYF. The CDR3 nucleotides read TGTGCCAGCAGCTTAGCCGGGACAGGTCTCTACGAGCAGTACTTC.

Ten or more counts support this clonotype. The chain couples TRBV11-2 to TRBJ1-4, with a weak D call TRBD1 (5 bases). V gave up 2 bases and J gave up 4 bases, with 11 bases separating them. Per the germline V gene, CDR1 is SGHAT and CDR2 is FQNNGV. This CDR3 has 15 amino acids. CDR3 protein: CASSLWGSRNEKLFF. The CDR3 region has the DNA TGTGCCAGCAGCTTATGGGGCAGTCGTAATGAAAAACTGTTTTTT.

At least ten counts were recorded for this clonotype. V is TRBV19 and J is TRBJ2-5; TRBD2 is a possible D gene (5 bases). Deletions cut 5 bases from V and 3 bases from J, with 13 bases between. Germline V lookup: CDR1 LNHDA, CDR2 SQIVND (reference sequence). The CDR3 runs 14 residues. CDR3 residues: CASSLGLNEETQYF. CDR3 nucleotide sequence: TGTGCCAGTAGTCTCGGACTTAACGAAGAGACCCAGTACTTC.

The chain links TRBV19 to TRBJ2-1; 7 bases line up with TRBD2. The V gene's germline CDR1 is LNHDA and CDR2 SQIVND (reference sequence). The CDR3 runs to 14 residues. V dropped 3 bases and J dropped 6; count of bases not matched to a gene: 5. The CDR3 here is CASSIVRGVNEQFF. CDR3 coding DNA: TGTGCCAGTAGTATTGTACGGGGGGTCAATGAGCAGTTCTTC.

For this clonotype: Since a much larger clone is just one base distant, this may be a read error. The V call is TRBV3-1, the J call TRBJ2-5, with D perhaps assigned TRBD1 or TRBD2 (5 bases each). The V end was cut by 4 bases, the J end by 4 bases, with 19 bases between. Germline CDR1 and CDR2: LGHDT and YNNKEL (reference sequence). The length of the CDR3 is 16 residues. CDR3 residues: CASSRDRGAATETQYF. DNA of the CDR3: TGTGCCAGCAGCCGAGATCGAGGGGCGGCAACAGAGACCCAGTACTTC.

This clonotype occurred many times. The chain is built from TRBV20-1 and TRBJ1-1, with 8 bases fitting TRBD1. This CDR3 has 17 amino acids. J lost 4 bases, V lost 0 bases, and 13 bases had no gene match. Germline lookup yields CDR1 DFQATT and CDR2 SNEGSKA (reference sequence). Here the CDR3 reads CSARDLLAGGVGTEAFF. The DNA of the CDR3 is TGCAGTGCTAGAGATCTTCTGGCAGGGGGCGTGGGCACTGAAGCTTTCTTT.

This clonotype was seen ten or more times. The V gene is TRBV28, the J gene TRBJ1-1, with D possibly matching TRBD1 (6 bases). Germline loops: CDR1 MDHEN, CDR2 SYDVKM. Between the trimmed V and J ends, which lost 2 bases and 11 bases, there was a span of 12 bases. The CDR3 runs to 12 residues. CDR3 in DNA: TGTGCCAGCAGTTTAACTACAGGGAACGCTTTCTTT. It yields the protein CASSLTTGNAFF. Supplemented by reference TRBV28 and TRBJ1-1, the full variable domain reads DVKVTQSSRYLVKRTGEKVFLECVQDMDHENMFWYRQDPGLGLRLIYFSYDVKMKEKGDIPEGYSVSREKKERFSLILESASTNQTSMYLCASSLTTGNAFFGQGTRLTVV.

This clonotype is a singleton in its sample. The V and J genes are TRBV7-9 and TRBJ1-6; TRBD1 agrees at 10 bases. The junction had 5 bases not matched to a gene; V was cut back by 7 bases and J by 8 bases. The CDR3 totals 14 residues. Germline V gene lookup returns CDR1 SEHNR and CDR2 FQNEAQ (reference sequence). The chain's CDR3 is CASNIGQGDSPLHF. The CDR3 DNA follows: TGTGCCAGCAACATAGGACAGGGGGATTCACCCCTCCACTTT. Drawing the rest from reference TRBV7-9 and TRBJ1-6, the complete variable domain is DTGVSQNPRHKITKRGQNVTFRCDPISEHNRLYWYRQTLGQGPEFLTYFQNEAQLEKSRLLSDRFSAERPKGSFSTLEIQRTEQGDSAMYLCASNIGQGDSPLHFGNGTRLTVT.

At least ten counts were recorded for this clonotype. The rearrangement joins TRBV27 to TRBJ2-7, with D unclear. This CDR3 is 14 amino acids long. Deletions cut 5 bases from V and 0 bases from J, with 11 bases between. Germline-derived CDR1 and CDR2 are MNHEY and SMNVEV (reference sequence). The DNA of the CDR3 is TGTGCCAGCAGTGCCTCGTGGGACTCCTACGAGCAGTACTTC. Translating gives CASSASWDSYEQYF.

CDR3 DNA: TGCAGCGTCTCCTACCCCGGGACTAGCGGGAGGGAGAGAGAAGAGACCCAGTACTTC. It is translated as CSVSYPGTSGREREETQYF. V usage is TRBV29-1 and J usage is TRBJ2-5, with TRBD2 matching 16 bases. The CDR3 is 19 residues long. Trimming took 6 bases from V and 3 from J; bases not matched to a gene: 16. Germline CDR1 is SQVTM and CDR2 is ANQGSEA. Variable domain in full (rest from reference TRBV29-1 and TRBJ2-5): SAVISQKPSRDICQRGTSLTIQCQVDSQVTMMFWYRQQPGQSLTLIATANQGSEATYESGFVIDKFPISRPNLTFSTLTVSNMSPEDSSIYLCSVSYPGTSGREREETQYFGPGTRLLVL.

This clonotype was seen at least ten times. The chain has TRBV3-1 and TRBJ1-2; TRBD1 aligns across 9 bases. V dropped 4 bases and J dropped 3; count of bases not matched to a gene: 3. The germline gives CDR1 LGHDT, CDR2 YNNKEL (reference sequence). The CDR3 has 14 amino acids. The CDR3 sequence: CASSLGQGHYGYTF. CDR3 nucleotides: TGTGCCAGCAGCCTGGGACAGGGTCACTATGGCTACACCTTC. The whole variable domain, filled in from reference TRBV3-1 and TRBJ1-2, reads DTAVSQTPKYLVTQMGNDKSIKCEQNLGHDTMYWYKQDSKKFLKIMFSYNNKELIINETVPNRFSPKSPDKAHLNLHINSLELGDSAVYFCASSLGQGHYGYTFGSGTRLTVV.

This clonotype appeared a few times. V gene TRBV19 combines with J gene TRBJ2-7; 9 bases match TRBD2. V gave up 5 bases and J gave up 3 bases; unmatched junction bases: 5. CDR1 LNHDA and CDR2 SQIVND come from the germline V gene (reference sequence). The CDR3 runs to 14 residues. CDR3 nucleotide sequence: TGTGCCAGTAGTCTGGGACTAGCTGACTACGAGCAGTACTTC. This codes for CASSLGLADYEQYF. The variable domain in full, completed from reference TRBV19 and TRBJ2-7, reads DGGITQSPKYLFRKEGQNVTLSCEQNLNHDAMYWYRQDPGQGLRLIYYSQIVNDFQKGDIAEGYSVSREKKESFPLTVTSAQKNPTAFYLCASSLGLADYEQYFGPGTRLTVT.

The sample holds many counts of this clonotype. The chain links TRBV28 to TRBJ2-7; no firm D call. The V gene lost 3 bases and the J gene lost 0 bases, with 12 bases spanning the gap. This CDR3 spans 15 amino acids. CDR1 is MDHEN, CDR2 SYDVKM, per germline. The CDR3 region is CASSLGMRSSYEQYF. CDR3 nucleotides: TGTGCCAGCAGTTTGGGGATGCGGAGCTCCTACGAGCAGTACTTC.

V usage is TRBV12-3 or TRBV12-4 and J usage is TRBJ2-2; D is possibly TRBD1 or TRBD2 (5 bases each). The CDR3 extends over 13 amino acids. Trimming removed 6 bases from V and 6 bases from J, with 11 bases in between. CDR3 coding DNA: TGTGCCAGCAGCTTAAGGGACGCCGGGGAGCTGTTTTTT. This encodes CASSLRDAGELFF.